This T cell receptor (beta chain) is from a study of blood T cell repertoires in COVID-19. CDR1 MNHGY and CDR2 SVAAGI come from the germline V gene. Trimming took 7 bases from V and 3 from J; bases not matched to a gene: 10. The CDR3 is 15 residues long. Sequencing used immunoSEQ multiplex PCR; TCRdb keeps in-frame clones, though not all of them. The table lists about 300,000 clones, 75% to 90% of them singletons. This TCR derives from a man aged 60-69 years who had recovered from COVID-19. The rearrangement uses TRBV6-9 and TRBJ2-7, with 9 bases aligning to TRBD1. What was sequenced was PBMCs or T cells enriched from blood (not recorded which). The CDR3 DNA reads TGTGCCAGCACCACCCGGGACAGGGTGCTCTACGAGCAGTACTTC. This gives the protein CASTTRDRVLYEQYF.